This T cell receptor beta chain derives from a study of blood T cell repertoires in COVID-19. Study-level background: Donors in the United States, Italy and Spain gave samples during acute or convalescent COVID-19.

Sequencing used immunoSEQ multiplex PCR; TCRdb keeps in-frame clones, though not all of them. The data contain about 400,000 clones, 70% to 90% of them singletons. Germline V gives CDR1 SEHNR, CDR2 FQNEAQ (reference sequence). The J segment lost 6 bases and the V segment lost 5 bases, leaving 5 bases of the junction unmatched. The CDR3 is 14 amino acids. Cohorts were determined from participant-reported clinical history. The chain uses TRBV7-9 and TRBJ2-4; TRBD1 matches 9 bases. The sample consisted of PBMCs or T cells enriched from blood (not recorded which). The sequence came from a woman aged 40-49 years with acute COVID-19. CDR3 sequence (DNA): TGTGCCAGCAGCCACACGGGACAGGGAAACATTCAGTACTTC. Translated: CASSHTGQGNIQYF.